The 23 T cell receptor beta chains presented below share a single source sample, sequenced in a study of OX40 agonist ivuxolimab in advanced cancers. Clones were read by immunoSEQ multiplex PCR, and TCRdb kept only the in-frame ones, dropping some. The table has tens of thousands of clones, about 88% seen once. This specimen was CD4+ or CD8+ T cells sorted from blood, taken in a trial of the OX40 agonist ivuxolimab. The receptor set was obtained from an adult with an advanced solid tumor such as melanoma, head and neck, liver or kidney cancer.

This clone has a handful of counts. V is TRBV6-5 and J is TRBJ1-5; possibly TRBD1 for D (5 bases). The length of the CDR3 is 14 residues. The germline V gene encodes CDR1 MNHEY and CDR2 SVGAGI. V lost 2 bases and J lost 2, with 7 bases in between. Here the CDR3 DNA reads TGTGCCAGCAGTTACAGGGGTGGCAATCAGCCCCAGCATTTT. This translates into CASSYRGGNQPQHF.

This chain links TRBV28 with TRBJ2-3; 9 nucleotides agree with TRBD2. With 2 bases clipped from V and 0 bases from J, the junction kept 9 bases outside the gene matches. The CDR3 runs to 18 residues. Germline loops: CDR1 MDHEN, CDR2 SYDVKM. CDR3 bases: TGTGCCAGCAGTTTACCAGCGGGGGGACTGTCGAGCACAGATACGCAGTATTTT. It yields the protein CASSLPAGGLSSTDTQYF.

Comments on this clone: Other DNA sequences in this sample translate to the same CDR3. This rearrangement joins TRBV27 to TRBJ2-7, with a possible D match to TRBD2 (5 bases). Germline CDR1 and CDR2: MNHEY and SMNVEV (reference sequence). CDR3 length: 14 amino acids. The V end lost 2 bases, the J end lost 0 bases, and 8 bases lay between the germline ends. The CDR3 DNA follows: TGTGCCAGCAGTTTACGGACTCCCTCCTACGAGCAGTACTTC. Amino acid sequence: CASSLRTPSYEQYF.

CDR3 sequence (DNA): TGCGCCAGCAGCTTAACGGGGGCCGGGGAGCTGTTTTTT. This sequence encodes CASSLTGAGELFF. The rearrangement uses TRBV5-1 and TRBJ2-2; a possible D gene is TRBD2 (6 bases). Germline CDR1 and CDR2: SGHRS and YFSETQ. This CDR3 region has 13 residues. The germline V and J ends were trimmed by 2 bases and 6 bases, with 8 bases remaining between them.

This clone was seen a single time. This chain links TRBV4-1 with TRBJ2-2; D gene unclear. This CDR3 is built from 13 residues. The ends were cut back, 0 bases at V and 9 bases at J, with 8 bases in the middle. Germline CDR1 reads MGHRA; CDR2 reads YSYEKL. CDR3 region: CASSQDRTRELFF. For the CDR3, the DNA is TGCGCCAGCAGCCAAGATAGGACGAGGGAGCTGTTTTTT.

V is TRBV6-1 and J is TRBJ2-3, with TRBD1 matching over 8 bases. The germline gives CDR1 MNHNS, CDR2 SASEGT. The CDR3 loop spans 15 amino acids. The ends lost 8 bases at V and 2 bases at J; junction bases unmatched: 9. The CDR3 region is CASVGGQVNTDTQYF. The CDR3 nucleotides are TGTGCCAGCGTTGGGGGACAGGTAAACACAGATACGCAGTATTTT.

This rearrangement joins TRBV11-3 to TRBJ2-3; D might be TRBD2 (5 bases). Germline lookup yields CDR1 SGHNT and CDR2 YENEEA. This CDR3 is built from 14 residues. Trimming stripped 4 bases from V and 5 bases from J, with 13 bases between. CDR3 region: CASSWRFGEDTQYF. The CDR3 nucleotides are TGTGCCAGCAGCTGGAGGTTTGGGGAAGATACGCAGTATTTT.

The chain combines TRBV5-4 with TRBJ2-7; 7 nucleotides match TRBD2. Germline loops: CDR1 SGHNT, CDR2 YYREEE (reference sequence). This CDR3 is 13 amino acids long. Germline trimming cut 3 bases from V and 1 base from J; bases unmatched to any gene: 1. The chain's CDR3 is CASSSGGSYEQYF. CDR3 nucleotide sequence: TGTGCCAGCAGCTCCGGGGGGTCCTACGAGCAGTACTTC.

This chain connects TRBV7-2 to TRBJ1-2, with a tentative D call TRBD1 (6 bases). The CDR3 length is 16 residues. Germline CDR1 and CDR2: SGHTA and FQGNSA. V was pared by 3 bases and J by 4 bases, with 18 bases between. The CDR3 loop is CASSFSGTQARYGYTF. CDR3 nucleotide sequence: TGTGCCAGCAGCTTTTCCGGGACACAGGCTCGCTATGGCTACACCTTC.

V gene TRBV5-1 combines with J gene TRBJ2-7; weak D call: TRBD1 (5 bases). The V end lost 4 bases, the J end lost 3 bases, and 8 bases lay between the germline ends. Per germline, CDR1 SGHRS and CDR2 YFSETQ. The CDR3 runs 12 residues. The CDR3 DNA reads TGCGCCAGCAGCGATCAGGGCTACGAGCAGTACTTC. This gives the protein CASSDQGYEQYF.

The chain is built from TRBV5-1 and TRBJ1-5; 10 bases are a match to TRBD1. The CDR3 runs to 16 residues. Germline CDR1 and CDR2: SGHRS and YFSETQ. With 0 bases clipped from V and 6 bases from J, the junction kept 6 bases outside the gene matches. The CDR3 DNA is TGCGCCAGCAGCTTGGGGTTGACAGGGGGCTCTCAGCCCCAGCATTTT. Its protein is CASSLGLTGGSQPQHF.

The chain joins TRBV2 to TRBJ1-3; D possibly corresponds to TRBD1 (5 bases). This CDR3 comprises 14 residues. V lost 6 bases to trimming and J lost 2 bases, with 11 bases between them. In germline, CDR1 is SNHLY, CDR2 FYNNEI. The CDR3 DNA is TGTGCCAGCAGGGAGACAGAGACTGGAAACACCATATATTTT. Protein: CASRETETGNTIYF. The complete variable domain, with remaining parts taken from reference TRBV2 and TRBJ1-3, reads EPEVTQTPSHQVTQMGQEVILRCVPISNHLYFYWYRQILGQKVEFLVSFYNNEISEKSEIFDDQFSVERPDGSNFTLKIRSTKLEDSAMYFCASRETETGNTIYFGEGSWLTVV.

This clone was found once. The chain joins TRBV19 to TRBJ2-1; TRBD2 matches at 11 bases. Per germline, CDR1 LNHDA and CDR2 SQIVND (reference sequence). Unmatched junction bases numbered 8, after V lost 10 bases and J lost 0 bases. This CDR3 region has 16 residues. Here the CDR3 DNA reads TGTGCCACCCAAGGTAGCGGGGGGGCCTCCTACAATGAGCAGTTCTTC. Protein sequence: CATQGSGGASYNEQFF.

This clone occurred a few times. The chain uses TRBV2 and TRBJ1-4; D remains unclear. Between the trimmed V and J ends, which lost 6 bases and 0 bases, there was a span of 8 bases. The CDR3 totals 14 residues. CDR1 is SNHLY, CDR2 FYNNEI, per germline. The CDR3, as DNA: TGTGCCAGCAGGGAGCTTGCAACTAATGAAAAACTGTTTTTT. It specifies CASRELATNEKLFF.

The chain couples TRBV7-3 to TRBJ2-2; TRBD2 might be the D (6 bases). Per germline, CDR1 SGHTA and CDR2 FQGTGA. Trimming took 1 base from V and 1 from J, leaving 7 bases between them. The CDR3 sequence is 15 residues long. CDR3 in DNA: TGTGCCAGCAGCTTAAACGGGGGGAACACCGGGGAGCTGTTTTTT. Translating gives CASSLNGGNTGELFF.

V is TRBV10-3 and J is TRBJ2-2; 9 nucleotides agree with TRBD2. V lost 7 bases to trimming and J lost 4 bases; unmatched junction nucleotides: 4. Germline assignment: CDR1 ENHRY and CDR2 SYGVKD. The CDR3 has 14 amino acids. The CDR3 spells CAITRGGSTGELFF. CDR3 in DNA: TGTGCCATCACGCGGGGGGGGTCCACCGGGGAGCTGTTTTTT.

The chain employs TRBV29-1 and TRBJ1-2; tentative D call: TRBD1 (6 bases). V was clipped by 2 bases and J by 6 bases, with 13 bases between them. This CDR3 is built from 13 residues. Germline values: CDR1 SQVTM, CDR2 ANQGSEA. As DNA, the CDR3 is TGCAGCGTTGAAAGGGGGGGTTTAGATGGCTACACCTTC. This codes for CSVERGGLDGYTF. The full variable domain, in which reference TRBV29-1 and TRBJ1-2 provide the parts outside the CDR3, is SAVISQKPSRDICQRGTSLTIQCQVDSQVTMMFWYRQQPGQSLTLIATANQGSEATYESGFVIDKFPISRPNLTFSTLTVSNMSPEDSSIYLCSVERGGLDGYTFGSGTRLTVV.

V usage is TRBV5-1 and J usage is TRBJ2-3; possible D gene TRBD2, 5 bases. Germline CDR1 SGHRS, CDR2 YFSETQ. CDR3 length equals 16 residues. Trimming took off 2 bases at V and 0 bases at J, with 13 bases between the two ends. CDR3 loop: CASSFEGRPSTDTQYF. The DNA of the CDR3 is TGCGCCAGCAGCTTTGAGGGTAGACCTAGCACAGATACGCAGTATTTT.

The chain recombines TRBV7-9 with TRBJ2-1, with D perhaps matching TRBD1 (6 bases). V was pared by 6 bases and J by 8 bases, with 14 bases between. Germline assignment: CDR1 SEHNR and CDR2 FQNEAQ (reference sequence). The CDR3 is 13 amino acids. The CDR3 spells CASSPAQGHEQFF. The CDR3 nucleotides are TGTGCCAGCAGTCCCGCACAGGGACATGAGCAGTTCTTC.

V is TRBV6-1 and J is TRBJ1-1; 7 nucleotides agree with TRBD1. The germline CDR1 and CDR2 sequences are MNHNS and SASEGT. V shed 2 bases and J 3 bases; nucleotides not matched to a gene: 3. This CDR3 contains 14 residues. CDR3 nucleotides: TGTGCCAGCAGTGAACCAGGGGGAGACACTGAAGCTTTCTTT. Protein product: CASSEPGGDTEAFF.

The CDR3 bases are TGCGCCAGCAATTCGGGTGAAGCTGGGAATACGCAGTATTTT. Protein sequence: CASNSGEAGNTQYF. The chain recombines TRBV5-1 with TRBJ2-3; D is unclear. Germline V gives CDR1 SGHRS, CDR2 YFSETQ. This CDR3 spans 14 amino acids. The V end lost 6 bases, the J end lost 7 bases, and 18 bases lay between the germline ends.

The CDR3 loop reads CASSPAGRGLQETQYF. The CDR3 region has the DNA TGTGCCAGCTCACCAGCGGGTCGGGGGCTGCAAGAGACCCAGTACTTC. The genes are TRBV18 and TRBJ2-5, with D perhaps assigned TRBD1 or TRBD2 (6 bases each). V lost 2 bases and J lost 2, with 15 bases in between. This CDR3 spans 16 amino acids. Germline V gene sequence: CDR1 KGHSH, CDR2 LQKENI. The full variable domain, with the rest looked up from reference TRBV18 and TRBJ2-5, is NAGVMQNPRHLVRRRGQEARLRCSPMKGHSHVYWYRQLPEEGLKFMVYLQKENIIDESGMPKERFSAEFPKEGPSILRIQQVVRGDSAAYFCASSPAGRGLQETQYFGPGTRLLVL.

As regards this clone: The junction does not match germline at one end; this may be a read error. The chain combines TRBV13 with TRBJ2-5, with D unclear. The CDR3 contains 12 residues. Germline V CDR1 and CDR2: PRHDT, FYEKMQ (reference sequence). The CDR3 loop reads CATSRASGPAHF. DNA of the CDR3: TGTGCCACCTCTAGGGCTTCAGGACCAGCGCACTTC.